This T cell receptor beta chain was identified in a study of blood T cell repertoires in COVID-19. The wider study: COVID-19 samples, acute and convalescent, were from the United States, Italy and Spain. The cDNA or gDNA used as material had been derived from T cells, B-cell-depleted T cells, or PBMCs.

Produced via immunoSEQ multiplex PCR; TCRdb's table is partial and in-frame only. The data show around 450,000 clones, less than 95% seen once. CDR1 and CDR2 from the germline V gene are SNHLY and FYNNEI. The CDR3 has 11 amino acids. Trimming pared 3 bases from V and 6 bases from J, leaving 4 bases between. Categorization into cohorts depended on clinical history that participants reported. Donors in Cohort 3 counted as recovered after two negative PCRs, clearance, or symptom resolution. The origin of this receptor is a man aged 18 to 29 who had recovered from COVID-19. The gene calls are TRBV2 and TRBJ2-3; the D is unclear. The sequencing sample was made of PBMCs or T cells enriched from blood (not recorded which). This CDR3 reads CASSEGDTQYF. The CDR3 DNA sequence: TGTGCCAGCAGTGAGGGCGATACGCAGTATTTT.